The 14 T cell receptor beta chains reported below all come from one sample, sequenced in a study of T-cell memory formation after mild COVID-19. TCRdb recomputed calls from the 5' RACE reads with MiXCR, one row per CDR3 protein. This table has some 300,000 distinct CDR3 sequences, approximately 22% appearing once. Sequenced sample: PBMCs or a T cell subset sorted from them (not recorded which). These receptors all come from a man aged 18 to 35 who had mild COVID-19 (a few samples of this study predate the infection). Cell type and time point are not known.

DNA of the CDR3: TGCGCCAGCAGTCTACCGACTGGGGGCACAGATACGCAGTATTTT. Its protein product is CASSLPTGGTDTQYF. V gene TRBV5-1 combines with J gene TRBJ2-3; D gene unclear. The CDR3 extends over 15 amino acids. Trimming left V 5 bases short and J 1 base short, with 14 bases between. CDR1 and CDR2 from the germline V gene are SGHRS and YFSETQ.

On this clonotype itself: At one end, the junction sequence differs from germline, possibly due to a read error. The chain uses TRBV2 and TRBJ1-1; D is ambiguous. CDR1 is SNHLY, CDR2 FYNNEI, per germline. There are 14 residues in the CDR3. CDR3 region: CASSTPPTSTEAYF. CDR3 coding DNA: TGTGCCAGCAGTACACCGCCCACCTCCACTGAAGCTTACTTT.

This rearrangement joins TRBV18 to TRBJ1-6; tentatively, D is TRBD1 (5 bases). Between the trimmed V and J ends, which lost 6 bases and 10 bases, there was a span of 22 bases. The CDR3 extends over 16 amino acids. Looked up from germline, CDR1 is KGHSH and CDR2 is LQKENI. The CDR3 DNA is TGTGCCAGCTCGCAGAACGGGCCGGGGCAATTGTCACCCCTCCACTTT. Translated: CASSQNGPGQLSPLHF.

This clonotype was recorded a few times. The chain employs TRBV5-4 and TRBJ1-6; TRBD1 might be the D (5 bases). The CDR3 is 15 amino acids. Between the trimmed V and J ends, which lost 0 bases and 9 bases, there was a span of 13 bases. Germline V CDR1 and CDR2: SGHNT, YYREEE (reference sequence). In DNA form, the CDR3 reads TGTGCCAGCAGCTTGGCTCGGGGCGGTGGTTCACCCCTCCACTTT. It translates to CASSLARGGGSPLHF.

J is TRBJ2-3 and V is TRBV29-1; 9 bases line up with TRBD2. The CDR3 length is 17 residues. With 6 bases clipped from V and 4 bases from J, the junction kept 17 bases outside the gene matches. CDR1 and CDR2 from the germline V gene are SQVTM and ANQGSEA. CDR3 bases: TGCAGCGTCTCACGGTGGCGCGGGGGGGCCAGGTCAGATACGCAGTATTTT. It is translated as CSVSRWRGGARSDTQYF.

This clonotype appeared a few times. The rearrangement links TRBV12-3 or TRBV12-4 to TRBJ2-5; 9 positions match TRBD2. The CDR3 extends over 14 amino acids. With V trimmed by 10 bases and J by 4 bases, 10 bases remained unmatched. The CDR3 DNA follows: TGTGCCACCGCGTTGGTAGCGGGGGCAGAGACCCAGTACTTC. Protein: CATALVAGAETQYF.

The sample holds a few counts of this clonotype. The chain employs TRBV5-1 and TRBJ1-1, with D perhaps matching TRBD1 (5 bases). The CDR3 spans 15 residues. Germline assignment: CDR1 SGHRS and CDR2 YFSETQ. The ends were cut back, 3 bases at V and 0 bases at J, with 12 bases in the middle. CDR3 amino acids: CASSWGGRMNTEAFF. Written as DNA, the CDR3 is TGCGCCAGCAGCTGGGGCGGGCGGATGAACACTGAAGCTTTCTTT.

This clonotype has just a few counts. This chain joins TRBV12-3 or TRBV12-4 and TRBJ1-2, with D possibly matching TRBD1 (5 bases). CDR3 size: 15 residues. The germline V and J ends were trimmed by 5 bases and 1 base, with 14 bases remaining between them. Here the CDR3 DNA reads TGTGCCAGCAGTACCCGGGGGGGACTTAACTATGGCTACACCTTC. Its translation: CASSTRGGLNYGYTF.

This clonotype was seen a few times. The chain couples TRBV7-2 to TRBJ2-1; 9 bases match TRBD2. The CDR3 is 15 amino acids. Trimming took 5 bases from V and 4 from J; bases not matched to a gene: 6. The germline V gene encodes CDR1 SGHTA and CDR2 FQGNSA. For the CDR3, the DNA is TGTGCCAGCAGCCCACAGCGGGGGGAGTACAATGAGCAGTTCTTC. It codes for CASSPQRGEYNEQFF.

This clonotype has only a few counts. The genes are TRBV5-1 and TRBJ2-3; 10 bases align to TRBD2. V shed 7 bases and J 2 bases; nucleotides not matched to a gene: 4. The CDR3 has 14 amino acids. Germline V gene data show CDR1 as SGHRS and CDR2 as YFSETQ. The CDR3, as DNA: TGCGCCAGCGGAAGCGGGGGGGACACAGATACGCAGTATTTT. Protein product: CASGSGGDTDTQYF.

The chain employs TRBV6-5 and TRBJ2-3; D not resolved. CDR1 MNHEY and CDR2 SVGAGI come from the germline V gene. Trimming removed 6 bases at V and 2 bases at J, with 15 bases between. This CDR3 has 15 amino acids. CDR3 DNA sequence: TGTGCCAGCAGCCCCGGTGGGCAGATCACAGATACGCAGTATTTT. The encoded protein is CASSPGGQITDTQYF.

The chain is built from TRBV11-2 and TRBJ2-2; maybe TRBD2 (7 bases). The CDR3 is made up of 16 amino acids. Germline CDR1 is SGHAT and CDR2 is FQNNGV. The ends were cut back, 5 bases at V and 0 bases at J, with 13 bases in the middle. CDR3 DNA sequence: TGTGCCAGCAGCCCTAAGGGGGGGACGAACACCGGGGAGCTGTTTTTT. Amino acid sequence: CASSPKGGTNTGELFF.

The genes are TRBV15 and TRBJ1-5; no clear D. This CDR3 region has 12 residues. Germline loops: CDR1 LNHNV, CDR2 YYDKDF (reference sequence). With 4 bases removed from V and 5 bases from J, the gap between germline ends came to 6 bases. Here the CDR3 DNA reads TGTGCCACCAGCACAAGTGATCAGCCCCAGCATTTT. Translation: CATSTSDQPQHF.

This clonotype was seen only once. The V gene is TRBV24-1, the J gene TRBJ1-2; the D is unclear. The CDR3 is 13 residues long. From germline, CDR1 is KGHDR and CDR2 SFDVKD. V gave up 3 bases and J gave up 7 bases, with 11 bases separating them. The CDR3 loop is CATSDGSGGGYTF. The CDR3, as DNA: TGTGCCACCAGTGATGGAAGTGGCGGTGGCTACACCTTC.